The rows below give T cell receptor beta chains drawn from one sample of a study of HIV-infected children after antiretroviral therapy interruption. TCRdb independently ran MiXCR on the 3' RACE reads; one entry per CDR3 protein. Of about 15,000 distinct CDR3 sequences detected, around 3.5% appear once; the ten largest clones hold less than 40%. The sequencing here drew on CD45RO+ CD8+ T cells from PBMCs, pooled from several time points, taken from a donor given antiretroviral therapy, either interrupted or continuous. All receptors derive from a pool of human donors with HIV. Each CDR3 is given with its conserved first and last residue. A D gene is named only where the DNA matches it firmly. Where a row states a size, it is once, few, many or the class of an expanded clone; other rows omit it.

size,V,D,J,DNA,CDR3
many,TRBV25-1,-,TRBJ2-5,TGTGCCAGCGGGTTAACAGGGTTTGTAGAGACCCAGTACTTC,CASGLTGFVETQYF
-,TRBV11-2,-,TRBJ1-4,TGTGCCAGCAGCTCTTGGTCAACTAATGAAAAACTGTTTTTT,CASSSWSTNEKLFF
-,TRBV6-4,-,TRBJ2-2,TGTGCCAGCAGTGAAGGGGCCGACACCGGGGAGCTGTTTTTT,CASSEGADTGELFF
many,TRBV10-3,TRBD2,TRBJ2-1,TGTGCCATCAGCCTAGCGGGACGGTACAATGAGCAGTTCTTC,CAISLAGRYNEQFF
many,TRBV28,-,TRBJ1-5,TGTGCCAGCAGTTTTTCCTCTGGCAATCAGCCCCAGCATTTT,CASSFSSGNQPQHF
many,TRBV29-1,-,TRBJ1-1,TGCAGCGGAGGGGACTTTGGGAATAATGAAGCTTTCTTT,CSGGDFGNNEAFF
many,TRBV7-2,-,TRBJ2-2,TGTGCCAGCAGCAATGACCTCACCGGGGAGCTGTTTTTT,CASSNDLTGELFF
medium-sized,TRBV6-2/TRBV6-3,TRBD1,TRBJ1-1,TGTGCCAGCAGTTACTCCCCAGGGGGCATGGACACTGAAGCTTTCTTT,CASSYSPGGMDTEAFF
-,TRBV19,-,TRBJ1-5,TGTGCCAGTAGTATCGATCCGGGACTGAGAGACAATCAGCCCCAGCATTTT,CASSIDPGLRDNQPQHF
many,TRBV4-2,-,TRBJ2-3,TGTGCCAGCAGCCAAGAGGGTGGTAGCGGAGGGGCCACAGATACGCAGTATTTT,CASSQEGGSGGATDTQYF
many,TRBV10-2,-,TRBJ1-6,TGCGCCAGCGGAGGAATTGGTTCACCCCTCCACTTT,CASGGIGSPLHF
many,TRBV19,-,TRBJ2-1,TGTGCCAGTAGTAGGGGAAACAATGAGCAGTTCTTC,CASSRGNNEQFF
many,TRBV6-2/TRBV6-3,-,TRBJ2-2,TGTGCCAGCAGCATGAGCTACACCGGGGAGCTGTTTTTT,CASSMSYTGELFF
many,TRBV6-1,-,TRBJ2-3,TGTGCCAGCGGGGGACCTAGTCGGAGGAAAGATACGCAGTATTTT,CASGGPSRRKDTQYF
medium-sized,TRBV12-3/TRBV12-4,-,TRBJ1-1,TGTGCCAGCACCGAAGACAGTTCTGGCACTGAAGCTTTCTTT,CASTEDSSGTEAFF
many,TRBV20-1,-,TRBJ1-5,TGCAGTGCTTTAAAGACAGGCCCGGGGCCCCAGCATTTT,CSALKTGPGPQHF
medium-sized,TRBV7-9,-,TRBJ2-7,TGTGCCAGCACCCTAAAGGGGGAGAGTCTGGTGGAGAACGAGCAGTACTTC,CASTLKGESLVENEQYF
many,TRBV6-1,-,TRBJ1-4,TGTGCCAGCAGTGAATACCCGGAGGACATCCGGCTGTTTTTT,CASSEYPEDIRLFF
many,TRBV27,TRBD1,TRBJ2-1,TGTGCCAGCAGTTTATTAATGGGACAGACCTACAATGAGCAGTTCTTC,CASSLLMGQTYNEQFF
many,TRBV5-1,TRBD1,TRBJ1-1,TGCGCCAGCAGCTATACCGGGACAGGGGAAATTTTAATGAACACTGAAGCTTTCTTT,CASSYTGTGEILMNTEAFF
many,TRBV6-1,-,TRBJ1-5,TGTGCCAGCAGTGAAGCTTTGGGGTTCGGTTATCAGCCCCAGCATTTT,CASSEALGFGYQPQHF
-,TRBV20-1,TRBD2,TRBJ2-1,TGCAGTGCTCAAACCGGGGGGGACTACAATGAGCAGTTCTTC,CSAQTGGDYNEQFF
many,TRBV24-1,TRBD2,TRBJ2-5,TGTGCCACCAGTGACCTCGGGGGGGACCAAGAGACCCAGTACTTC,CATSDLGGDQETQYF
medium-sized,TRBV7-2,TRBD2,TRBJ2-1,TGTGCCAGCAGTCGGGCCGCGGGGGCCTACAATGAGCAGTTCTTC,CASSRAAGAYNEQFF
many,TRBV14,TRBD2,TRBJ2-1,TGTGCCAGCAGCCATCCGCTAGCGGGGGGGTACAATGAGCAGTTCTTC,CASSHPLAGGYNEQFF
many,TRBV5-4,TRBD2,TRBJ2-7,TGTGCCAGCAGCTGGGTGGGGACTAGCTCGTCCGAGCAGTACTTC,CASSWVGTSSSEQYF
-,TRBV5-6,-,TRBJ2-1,-,CASSIYLCSMLDSGEQFF
many,TRBV14,TRBD1,TRBJ2-4,TGTGCCAGCAGCACTGGACAGGGTGGCAAAAACATTCAGTACTTC,CASSTGQGGKNIQYF
many,TRBV2,-,TRBJ1-5,TGTGCCAGCAGTACCTCACCGCATACTAGCAATCAGCCCCAGCATTTT,CASSTSPHTSNQPQHF
many,TRBV27,-,TRBJ1-5,TGTGCCAGCAGTTTCCGCGGACATTGGAGTCAGCCCCAGCATTTT,CASSFRGHWSQPQHF
many,TRBV29-1,-,TRBJ1-1,TGCAGCGTTGAAGACCGGGGCGGGCAGAAGAACACTGAAGCTTTCTTT,CSVEDRGGQKNTEAFF
many,TRBV2,TRBD2,TRBJ2-1,TGTGCCAGCAGTGACCTGACTAGCGGGGGTGCTGATGAGCAGTTCTTC,CASSDLTSGGADEQFF
few,TRBV28,-,TRBJ1-6,TGTGCCAGCAGTTTAGGCCTCCTAGACAATTCACCCCTCCACTTT,CASSLGLLDNSPLHF
many,TRBV10-2,-,TRBJ2-3,TGCGCCAGCAGTGCGCACCCGGGATCCAGCACAGATACGCAGTATTTT,CASSAHPGSSTDTQYF
-,TRBV15,TRBD1,TRBJ1-2,TGTGCCACCCTCTTGACAGGGGCAAATGGCTACACCTTC,CATLLTGANGYTF
medium-sized,TRBV10-2,TRBD1,TRBJ2-7,TGCGCCACGGAGGGGACAGGGGACGAGCAGTACTTC,CATEGTGDEQYF
many,TRBV28,-,TRBJ1-1,TGTGCCACCAGCAATTGGGCGATGAACACTGAAGCTTTCTTT,CATSNWAMNTEAFF
many,TRBV24-1,-,TRBJ2-3,TGTGCCACCAGTGATCGATGGGATACAGATACGCAGTATTTT,CATSDRWDTDTQYF
many,TRBV20-1,TRBD1,TRBJ1-1,TGCAGTGCCCACCGACAGGGCTTGAACACTGAAGCTTTCTTT,CSAHRQGLNTEAFF
many,TRBV28,-,TRBJ2-1,TGTGCCAGCACCACCCCTCCGGGACCCTCGGATGAGCAGTTCTTC,CASTTPPGPSDEQFF
-,TRBV12-5,-,TRBJ2-2,TGTGCTAGTGGTTTCCGTACCCCGGGATTTCCCGGGGAGCTGTTTTTT,CASGFRTPGFPGELFF
many,TRBV9,-,TRBJ1-6,TGTGCCAGCAGCCCCAAAGACAGTAAGGATTCACCCCTCCACTTT,CASSPKDSKDSPLHF
many,TRBV6-4,TRBD1,TRBJ2-3,TGTGCCAGCAGTGACTCTCCGACAGGGGCAGGGACAGATACGCAGTATTTT,CASSDSPTGAGTDTQYF